This T cell receptor (beta chain) was recovered during a study of cytomegalovirus exposure and HLA in healthy donors. General study points: When presence/absence was analysed, sequencing depth was taken to be roughly uniform across donors. Sequencing likely caused a cluster of highly shared sequence variants.

In regard to this clone: Antigen unknown.

V was trimmed by 1 base and J by 3 bases, leaving 10 bases between them. The germline V gene encodes CDR1 MGHDK and CDR2 SYGVNS. The CDR3 has 14 residues. PCR used 60 Vbeta primers and 13 Jbeta primers. Profiled with immunoSEQ multiplex PCR; TCRdb holds only in-frame clones, not every one. The sample includes roughly 110,000 clones, 71% of them seen just once. The chain couples TRBV25-1 to TRBJ2-7; no reliable D call. The TCR sequence derives from a female donor in good health and CMV-seronegative. The sample consisted of PBMCs. This CDR3 reads CASSEFNGVYEQYF. The DNA for the CDR3 is TGTGCCAGCAGTGAATTCAACGGAGTCTACGAGCAGTACTTC.